This T cell receptor beta chain came from a study of T cell changes during pregnancy in multiple sclerosis. This CDR3 has 13 amino acids. Germline V gives CDR1 MDHEN, CDR2 SYDVKM. Trimming removed 2 bases at V and 5 bases at J, with 6 bases between. Measured with immunoSEQ multiplex PCR; TCRdb has only the in-frame clones, and not every one. Of approximately 99,000 clones listed, approximately 94% are singletons. The specimen comprised peripheral blood, sampled after pregnancy. The chain recombines TRBV28 with TRBJ2-2; no firm D call. The clonotype originates from a female donor with multiple sclerosis, enrolled in a pregnancy study. The CDR3 here is CASSLGATGELFF. In DNA form, the CDR3 reads TGTGCCAGCAGTTTAGGAGCGACCGGGGAGCTGTTTTTT.